This T cell receptor (beta chain) was recovered during a study of T-cell reconstitution after alpha-beta-depleted transplantation in children. Study results and limitations: Alpha-beta T cells present about two months after transplant were reported to originate from several hundred expanded graft clones.

A few counts support this clonotype. The antigen is unknown. Germline V gene lookup returns CDR1 MNHEY and CDR2 SVGAGI. This CDR3 comprises 16 residues. The J segment lost 7 bases and the V segment lost 0 bases, leaving 7 bases of the junction unmatched. TCRbeta library preparation incorporated unique molecular identifiers. TCRdb ran MiXCR on the PCR reads and lists one entry per CDR3 protein. The table lists fewer than 700,000 distinct CDR3 sequences, around 23% of them singletons. This chain connects TRBV6-5 to TRBJ2-1, with 9 bases aligning to TRBD1. The clonotype was recovered from a boy under three years old who had a stem cell transplant for acute myeloid leukemia, so the T cells may come from the graft donor. The input for sequencing was PBMCs, mostly from graft donor cells, taken 360 days after TCRalphabeta/CD19-depleted stem cell transplant. The DNA of the CDR3 is TGTGCCAGCAGTTACTCGACGGGGACAGGGCGGAATGAGCAGTTCTTC. This sequence encodes CASSYSTGTGRNEQFF.